One sample yielded the 17 T cell receptor beta chains listed below, sequenced in a study of cytomegalovirus exposure and HLA in healthy donors. Repertoires were generated with immunoSEQ multiplex PCR, while TCRdb's copy carries only in-frame clones and drops some. The sample includes around 140,000 clones, about 87% of them seen just once. Input material: PBMCs. The receptors stem from a man between 18 and 35 years old in good health and CMV-seropositive.

The chain employs TRBV9 and TRBJ2-7; tentatively, D is TRBD2 (6 bases). The CDR3 runs 13 residues. The V end lost 5 bases, the J end lost 6 bases, and 15 bases lay between the germline ends. Germline CDR1 and CDR2: SGDLS and YYNGEE. The CDR3 protein is CASSANGGLEQYF. In DNA, the CDR3 is TGTGCCAGCAGTGCCAACGGGGGTCTCGAGCAGTACTTC. Drawing the rest from reference TRBV9 and TRBJ2-7, the complete variable domain is DSGVTQTPKHLITATGQRVTLRCSPRSGDLSVYWYQQSLDQGLQFLIQYYNGEERAKGNILERFSAQQFPDLHSELNLSSLELGDSALYFCASSANGGLEQYFGPGTRLTVT.

J is TRBJ1-1 and V is TRBV10-3; TRBD1 matches 9 bases. The V gene end was trimmed by 6 bases and the J gene end by 1 base; junction bases not matched to a gene: 6. This CDR3 region has 15 residues. From germline, CDR1 is ENHRY and CDR2 SYGVKD. The CDR3 coding sequence is TGTGCCATCAGATCAACAGGGGGCTCGAACACTGAAGCTTTCTTT. Its translation is CAIRSTGGSNTEAFF.

The chain recombines TRBV7-8 with TRBJ1-1; a possible D gene is TRBD1 (5 bases). The germline gives CDR1 SGHVS, CDR2 FQNEAQ. CDR3 size: 18 residues. V was shortened by 2 bases and J by 5 bases, with 24 bases between the two germline ends. Here the CDR3 DNA reads TGTGCCAGCAGCTTAAACGCGGCAGGGCCAAAGGGCCGAACTGAAGCTTTCTTT. This gives the protein CASSLNAAGPKGRTEAFF.

This chain joins TRBV11-2 and TRBJ1-1; the D gene is possibly TRBD1 (5 bases). This CDR3 region has 14 residues. V lost 5 bases to trimming and J lost 0 bases, with 10 bases between them. Germline CDR1 and CDR2: SGHAT and FQNNGV. CDR3 sequence: CASSPRQMNTEAFF. The CDR3, as DNA: TGTGCCAGCAGCCCCAGACAGATGAACACTGAAGCTTTCTTT. The variable domain in full, completed from reference TRBV11-2 and TRBJ1-1, reads EAGVAQSPRYKIIEKRQSVAFWCNPISGHATLYWYQQILGQGPKLLIQFQNNGVVDDSQLPKDRFSAERLKGVDSTLKIQPAKLEDSAVYLCASSPRQMNTEAFFGQGTRLTVV.

This clone has only one observation. Here the CDR3 DNA reads TGTGCCAGCAGTTTATTTTGGAGCAGGGGCTCTGGAAACACCATATATTTT. Its translation is CASSLFWSRGSGNTIYF. The rearrangement links TRBV27 to TRBJ1-3; weak D call: TRBD1 (6 bases). This CDR3 is 17 amino acids long. With 1 base removed from V and 0 bases from J, the gap between germline ends came to 13 bases. CDR1 is MNHEY and CDR2 is SMNVEV in the germline V gene (reference sequence).

This rearrangement joins TRBV6-5 to TRBJ2-2; weak D call: TRBD1 (5 bases). Trimming left V 6 bases short and J 4 bases short, with 15 bases between. CDR3 size: 15 residues. Germline V lookup: CDR1 MNHEY, CDR2 SVGAGI. In DNA form, the CDR3 reads TGTGCCAGCAGCTGGGTTGACAGCATCACCGGGGAGCTGTTTTTT. Protein: CASSWVDSITGELFF.

The rearrangement joins TRBV5-6 to TRBJ2-5, with a tentative D call TRBD2 (6 bases). Germline loops: CDR1 SGHDT, CDR2 YYEEEE. V was cut by 4 bases and J by 3 bases, with 16 bases left in between. The CDR3 is 15 residues long. CDR3 protein: CASSVGEVGEETQYF. CDR3 in DNA: TGTGCCAGCAGCGTCGGGGAGGTAGGCGAAGAGACCCAGTACTTC.

The V call is TRBV30, the J call TRBJ2-7; 9 bases map to TRBD1. CDR3 length equals 15 residues. Losses at the gene ends were 0 bases for V and 1 base for J; bases not matched to a gene: 4. Germline CDR1 and CDR2: GTSNPN and SVGIG (reference sequence). The CDR3 DNA reads as TGTGCCTGGAGTGTAGGGACAGGGCCTTCCTACGAGCAGTACTTC. It specifies CAWSVGTGPSYEQYF. The variable domain in full, with the rest retrieved from reference TRBV30 and TRBJ2-7, is SQTIHQWPATLVQPVGSPLSLECTVEGTSNPNLYWYRQAAGRGLQLLFYSVGIGQISSEVPQNLSASRPQDRQFILSSKKLLLSDSGFYLCAWSVGTGPSYEQYFGPGTRLTVT.

The rearrangement uses TRBV5-6 and TRBJ2-5, with D maybe TRBD1 (5 bases). In germline, CDR1 is SGHDT, CDR2 YYEEEE. V shed 3 bases and J shed 0 bases, with 6 bases lying between them. This CDR3 has 13 residues. The CDR3, as DNA: TGTGCCAGCAGCTCGGACAACCAAGAGACCCAGTACTTC. It translates to CASSSDNQETQYF. The variable domain in full, completed from reference TRBV5-6 and TRBJ2-5, reads DAGVTQSPTHLIKTRGQQVTLRCSPKSGHDTVSWYQQALGQGPQFIFQYYEEEERQRGNFPDRFSGHQFPNYSSELNVNALLLGDSALYLCASSSDNQETQYFGPGTRLLVL.

The chain couples TRBV9 to TRBJ1-1; 9 positions match TRBD1. Unmatched junction bases numbered 11, after V lost 4 bases and J lost 4 bases. The V gene's germline CDR1 is SGDLS and CDR2 YYNGEE. The CDR3 has 16 amino acids. The CDR3 coding sequence is TGTGCCAGCAGCCACAGGACAGGGGAGGTAAGCACTGAAGCTTTCTTT. Amino acids: CASSHRTGEVSTEAFF.

The CDR3: CASSSGLAYEQYF. The CDR3 bases are TGTGCCAGCAGTTCAGGACTAGCCTACGAGCAGTACTTC. V usage is TRBV9 and J usage is TRBJ2-7, with TRBD2 matching over 7 bases. The germline V gene has CDR1 SGDLS and CDR2 YYNGEE. The V and J ends lost 5 bases and 2 bases, in that order; junction bases with no gene match: 4. The CDR3 spans 13 residues.

This chain uses TRBV9 with TRBJ2-5; 7 bases are shared with TRBD2. The CDR3 sequence is 15 residues long. Germline CDR1 and CDR2: SGDLS and YYNGEE. Germline trimming cut 0 bases from V and 4 bases from J; bases unmatched to any gene: 6. CDR3 bases: TGTGCCAGCAGCGTAGGGGACTGGGAGGGAGAGACCCAGTACTTC. It is translated as CASSVGDWEGETQYF.

This chain uses TRBV5-1 with TRBJ2-5; D perhaps matches TRBD1 (5 bases). Germline assignment: CDR1 SGHRS and CDR2 YFSETQ. This CDR3 has 17 residues. The germline V and J ends were trimmed by 0 bases and 5 bases, with 20 bases remaining between them. This CDR3 is CASSLGNTGLGIETQYF. The CDR3 coding sequence is TGCGCCAGCAGCTTGGGTAATACAGGTTTGGGTATCGAGACCCAGTACTTC. The full variable domain, its missing parts supplied by reference TRBV5-1 and TRBJ2-5, is KAGVTQTPRYLIKTRGQQVTLSCSPISGHRSVSWYQQTPGQGLQFLFEYFSETQRNKGNFPGRFSGRQFSNSRSEMNVSTLELGDSALYLCASSLGNTGLGIETQYFGPGTRLLVL.

This clone has just one count. This chain connects TRBV4-1 to TRBJ2-3; 10 bases are shared with TRBD2. This CDR3 is 15 amino acids long. Germline-derived CDR1 and CDR2 are MGHRA and YSYEKL. The V and J ends lost 2 bases and 4 bases, in that order; junction bases with no gene match: 3. CDR3 amino acids: CASSQLAGAPDTQYF. The CDR3 region has the DNA TGCGCCAGCAGCCAACTAGCGGGAGCCCCAGATACGCAGTATTTT.

J is TRBJ2-7 and V is TRBV11-2; D perhaps matches TRBD1 (6 bases). Trimming left V 5 bases short and J 11 bases short, with 19 bases between. This CDR3 is built from 13 residues. Germline V gene lookup returns CDR1 SGHAT and CDR2 FQNNGV. CDR3 sequence (DNA): TGTGCCAGCAGCCGTGTAGGGGGATACGTAGAGTACTTC. Translating gives CASSRVGGYVEYF.

The J gene is TRBJ2-3, the V gene TRBV2; 11 nucleotides agree with TRBD2. The trim removed 4 bases at V and 3 bases at J, leaving 12 bases unmatched. CDR1 SNHLY and CDR2 FYNNEI come from the germline V gene. The CDR3 runs to 18 residues. CDR3 in amino acids: CASSVRLAGGLSTDTQYF. The CDR3 DNA is TGTGCCAGCAGTGTACGGCTAGCGGGAGGCCTATCAACAGATACGCAGTATTTT.

The gene calls are TRBV10-3 and TRBJ2-5; 12 nucleotides agree with TRBD2. J lost 4 bases, V lost 10 bases, and 4 bases had no gene match. The CDR3 spans 13 residues. CDR1 is ENHRY and CDR2 is SYGVKD in the germline V gene. CDR3 in amino acids: CATGLAGTETQYF. CDR3 sequence (DNA): TGTGCCACCGGACTAGCGGGGACAGAGACCCAGTACTTC.